This T cell receptor (beta chain) was captured by sequencing in a study of blood T cell repertoires in COVID-19. Study at large: Both acute and convalescent COVID-19 samples were obtained from the United States, Italy and Spain. T cells, B-cell-depleted T cells, or PBMCs provided the cDNA or gDNA that served as material.

Recruited during active infection, patients (from Seattle) were subsequently followed longitudinally. Authors' analysis steps: Cell counts per sample came from amplifying reference gene primers. Profiled with immunoSEQ multiplex PCR; TCRdb holds only in-frame clones, not every one. That table is the source of V, J and clone size, and D and trimming were worked out from the DNA. The profile covers approximately 340,000 clones, with roughly 87% appearing a single time and around 9.9% taken by the ten largest. The ends were cut back, 7 bases at V and 4 bases at J, with 23 bases in the middle. This CDR3 is 16 amino acids long. Germline CDR1 reads SGHDT; CDR2 reads YYEEEE.

The V and J genes are TRBV5-6 and TRBJ1-2; TRBD1 might be the D (6 bases). The sequence came from a young man with COVID-19, enrolled during active disease. Sequenced sample: peripheral blood. The CDR3 DNA reads as TGTGCCAGCTCCGGGGGAGGGGGAAGGAGCGGCTATGGCTACACCTTC. It yields the protein CASSGGGGRSGYGYTF.